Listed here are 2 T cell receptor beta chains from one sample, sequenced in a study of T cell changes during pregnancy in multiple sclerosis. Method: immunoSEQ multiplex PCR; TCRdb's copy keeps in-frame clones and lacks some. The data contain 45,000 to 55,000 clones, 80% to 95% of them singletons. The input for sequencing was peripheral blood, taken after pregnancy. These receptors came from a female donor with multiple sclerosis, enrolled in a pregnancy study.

CDR3 loop: CASSLPGTLRETQYF. The CDR3, as DNA: TGTGCCAGCAGCTTACCGGGAACTCTACGGGAGACCCAGTACTTC. The chain combines TRBV7-2 with TRBJ2-5, with D perhaps matching TRBD2 (5 bases). V was clipped by 2 bases and J by 5 bases, with 15 bases between them. The V gene's germline CDR1 is SGHTA and CDR2 FQGNSA. CDR3 length equals 15 residues. The complete variable domain, with remaining parts taken from reference TRBV7-2 and TRBJ2-5, reads GAGVSQSPSNKVTEKGKDVELRCDPISGHTALYWYRQSLGQGLEFLIYFQGNSAPDKSGLPSDRFSAERTGGSVSTLTIQRTQQEDSAVYLCASSLPGTLRETQYFGPGTRLLVL.

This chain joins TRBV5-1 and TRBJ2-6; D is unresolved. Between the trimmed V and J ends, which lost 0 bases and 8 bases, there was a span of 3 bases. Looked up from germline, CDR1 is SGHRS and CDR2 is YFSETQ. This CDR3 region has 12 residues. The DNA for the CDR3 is TGCGCCAGCAGCTTGGCGTCCAACGTCCTGACTTTC. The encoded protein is CASSLASNVLTF.